One sample yielded the 23 T cell receptor beta chains listed below, sequenced in a study of shared clonotypes between healthy human individuals. CD8 cells classed as naive were CD45RO-negative and positively selected for CCR7, excluding terminally differentiated effector memory CD45RA+ cells. Sequencing was performed with immunoSEQ multiplex PCR; in TCRdb, only in-frame clones are kept and a portion is missing. The sample comprises roughly 890,000 clones, 80% to 95% of which are singletons, and less than 25% rests with the top ten. Sample: naive CD8+ T cells sorted from blood. The receptors originated from a man aged 30 to 45 in good health.

This sequence joins TRBV5-1 and TRBJ2-2, with 9 bases that match TRBD2. CDR3 length equals 17 residues. The J segment lost 4 bases and the V segment lost 2 bases, leaving 9 bases of the junction unmatched. Germline CDR1 and CDR2: SGHRS and YFSETQ. CDR3 in DNA: TGCGCCAGCAGCTTTATTCTTGCGGGAGGGAGCACCGGGGAGCTGTTTTTT. Translated, it gives CASSFILAGGSTGELFF.

V gene TRBV7-9 combines with J gene TRBJ2-4; 8 bases match TRBD2. Germline loops: CDR1 SEHNR, CDR2 FQNEAQ (reference sequence). CDR3 length: 15 residues. Unmatched junction bases numbered 7, after V lost 5 bases and J lost 4 bases. CDR3 DNA sequence: TGTGCCAGCAGCCCCCCACTAGCGGAAAAAAACATTCAGTACTTC. This sequence encodes CASSPPLAEKNIQYF.

This chain joins TRBV6-6 and TRBJ2-1; 7 bases agree with TRBD2. V gave up 6 bases and J gave up 3 bases; unmatched junction bases: 8. The CDR3 contains 15 residues. Germline V gene data show CDR1 as MNHNY and CDR2 as SVGAGI (reference sequence). The CDR3 reads CASSTTSSGYNEQFF. The CDR3 bases are TGTGCCAGCAGCACTACGTCTAGCGGCTACAATGAGCAGTTCTTC.

With regard to this clone: Compared with germline, one end of the junction differs, possibly owing to a read error. The V and J genes are TRBV2 and TRBJ2-7; D could derive from TRBD1 or TRBD2 (6 bases each). This CDR3 is 11 amino acids long. The germline V gene encodes CDR1 SNHLY and CDR2 FYNNEI. CDR3 coding DNA: TGTGCCAGCAGTGAAAGGGGGGATCCGGACTTC. Protein product: CASSERGDPDF.

V gene TRBV7-9 combines with J gene TRBJ1-4; 8 positions agree with TRBD1. The CDR3 is made up of 14 amino acids. Germline V CDR1 and CDR2: SEHNR, FQNEAQ (reference sequence). V was pared by 8 bases and J by 2 bases, with 4 bases of the junction left unmatched. CDR3 region: CASFQGATNEKLFF. CDR3 bases: TGTGCCAGCTTCCAGGGGGCGACTAATGAAAAACTGTTTTTT.

In the case of this clone: Other DNA sequences from this sample encode an identical CDR3 as well. The chain links TRBV10-2 to TRBJ2-7; unclear D gene. Looked up from germline, CDR1 is WSHSY and CDR2 is SAAADI. V lost 3 bases, J lost 7 bases, and 7 bases lay in between. The CDR3 has 11 residues. CDR3 DNA sequence: TGCGCCAGCAGTGAAGGGTATGAGCAGTACTTC. Amino acid sequence: CASSEGYEQYF.

The chain has TRBV11-2 and TRBJ2-5; a weak D match, TRBD1 (6 bases). Germline CDR1 is SGHAT and CDR2 is FQNNGV. The ends were cut back, 5 bases at V and 3 bases at J, with 16 bases in the middle. This CDR3 region has 15 residues. The CDR3 DNA reads as TGTGCCAGCAGCAACTTTCATTCAGGGGAAGAGACCCAGTACTTC. Translating it yields CASSNFHSGEETQYF.

The chain recombines TRBV27 with TRBJ1-4; D is undetermined. CDR1 is MNHEY and CDR2 is SMNVEV in the germline V gene (reference sequence). V was trimmed by 2 bases and J by 4 bases, leaving 11 bases between them. CDR3 length equals 15 residues. CDR3 loop: CASSLRRRGNEKLFF. In nucleotides, the CDR3 is TGTGCCAGCAGTTTACGCCGAAGAGGTAATGAAAAACTGTTTTTT.

On this clone: Other DNA sequences from this sample encode an identical CDR3 as well. The rearrangement uses TRBV27 and TRBJ1-2; D possibly corresponds to TRBD1 (5 bases). The CDR3 is made up of 13 amino acids. V gave up 3 bases and J gave up 5 bases, with 10 bases separating them. The germline V gene has CDR1 MNHEY and CDR2 SMNVEV (reference sequence). The CDR3 reads CASSFGGAYGYTF. CDR3 DNA: TGTGCCAGCAGTTTCGGAGGGGCTTATGGCTACACCTTC.

The rearrangement uses TRBV2 and TRBJ2-7; D is uncertain. The V and J ends lost 6 bases and 6 bases respectively, with 6 bases between them. The CDR3 runs 10 residues. CDR1 is SNHLY and CDR2 is FYNNEI in the germline V gene. The CDR3 is CASRGPEQYF. The CDR3 DNA reads TGTGCCAGCAGGGGCCCCGAGCAGTACTTC.

V and J are TRBV27 and TRBJ2-7; possible D gene TRBD1, 6 bases. The V end was cut by 3 bases, the J end by 1 base, with 10 bases between. The germline V gene has CDR1 MNHEY and CDR2 SMNVEV (reference sequence). The CDR3 length is 14 residues. The CDR3 DNA reads as TGTGCCAGCAGTTTCACCGGACAGTCCTACGAGCAGTACTTC. This translates into CASSFTGQSYEQYF.

V gene TRBV7-2 combines with J gene TRBJ2-7, with TRBD2 as a possible D gene (5 bases). Trimming removed 5 bases at V and 3 bases at J, with 14 bases between. The CDR3 runs 14 residues. The germline CDR1 and CDR2 sequences are SGHTA and FQGNSA. The DNA for the CDR3 is TGTGCCAGCAGCCCTTGGAGGACGTTCTACGAGCAGTACTTC. It codes for CASSPWRTFYEQYF.

The V call is TRBV5-6, the J call TRBJ2-7; D gene uncertain. The germline V and J ends were trimmed by 2 bases and 6 bases, with 9 bases remaining between them. Germline CDR1 SGHDT, CDR2 YYEEEE. This CDR3 has 12 amino acids. The CDR3 protein is CASSFRLLEQYF. The CDR3 nucleotides read TGTGCCAGCAGCTTCCGGTTACTCGAGCAGTACTTC.

The chain uses TRBV5-8 and TRBJ1-4; the D is unclear. The CDR3 runs to 16 residues. Trimming took 5 bases from V and 7 from J, leaving 21 bases between them. The germline V gene encodes CDR1 SGHTS and CDR2 YDEGEE. The CDR3 sequence: CASSSQPPSFGEKLFF. In DNA, the CDR3 is TGTGCCAGCAGTTCACAACCCCCGAGTTTCGGTGAAAAACTGTTTTTT.

Only one count was recorded for this clone. V gene TRBV11-3 combines with J gene TRBJ2-3; D is undetermined. The V gene lost 1 base and the J gene lost 3 bases, with 14 bases spanning the gap. Germline CDR1 is SGHNT and CDR2 is YENEEA. The CDR3 is made up of 16 amino acids. CDR3 DNA: TGTGCCAGCAGCTTAGTCCTTGGGAAGCCGACAGATACGCAGTATTTT. It codes for CASSLVLGKPTDTQYF.

The V and J genes are TRBV6-5 and TRBJ2-7; D call uncertain. V was trimmed by 5 bases and J by 6 bases, leaving 14 bases between them. Germline V gene data show CDR1 as MNHEY and CDR2 as SVGAGI. The CDR3 spans 13 residues. CDR3 protein: CASSPFRASEQYF. The CDR3, as DNA: TGTGCCAGCAGTCCTTTCCGGGCATCCGAGCAGTACTTC.

The chain is built from TRBV29-1 and TRBJ2-5, with D possibly matching TRBD2 (6 bases). CDR1 is SQVTM, CDR2 ANQGSEA, per germline. The CDR3 extends over 15 amino acids. The V and J ends lost 1 base and 5 bases respectively, with 17 bases between them. CDR3 region: CSVEAASEELETQYF. The CDR3 coding sequence is TGCAGCGTTGAAGCGGCTAGCGAAGAATTGGAGACCCAGTACTTC.

CDR3 amino acids: CAKGHPNTEAFF. CDR3 sequence (DNA): TGTGCCAAGGGACACCCGAACACTGAAGCTTTCTTT. This chain connects TRBV6-4 to TRBJ1-1; perhaps TRBD1 as D (6 bases). V lost 10 bases and J lost 1, with 10 bases in between. The CDR3 sequence is 12 residues long. CDR1 and CDR2 from the germline V gene are MRHNA and SNTAGT.

J is TRBJ1-1 and V is TRBV7-6; D unclear. V was pared by 5 bases and J by 1 base, with 14 bases between. CDR3 length: 15 amino acids. Germline V gene lookup returns CDR1 SGHVS and CDR2 FNYEAQ. The CDR3 here is CASSVFSKGNTEAFF. CDR3 DNA sequence: TGTGCCAGCAGCGTGTTCAGTAAGGGGAACACTGAAGCTTTCTTT.

J is TRBJ2-2 and V is TRBV6-6; 7 bases match TRBD2. This CDR3 has 15 amino acids. From germline, CDR1 is MNHNY and CDR2 SVGAGI (reference sequence). V lost 4 bases, J lost 4 bases, and 6 bases stayed unmatched. This chain's CDR3 is CASSLAGAGTGELFF. The CDR3 DNA follows: TGTGCCAGCAGTTTGGCGGGAGCGGGCACCGGGGAGCTGTTTTTT.

This clone appeared a single time. The chain couples TRBV7-2 to TRBJ2-7, with TRBD2 matching 12 bases. This CDR3 is built from 16 residues. Germline V CDR1 and CDR2: SGHTA, FQGNSA. V trimming: 1 base; J trimming: 4 bases; junction bases outside the gene matches: 5. This CDR3 reads CASSLGGTSGLYEQYF. Written as DNA, the CDR3 is TGTGCCAGCAGCTTAGGGGGGACTAGCGGGCTTTACGAGCAGTACTTC.

The chain employs TRBV6-1 and TRBJ2-6; no reliable D call. Germline V gene sequence: CDR1 MNHNS, CDR2 SASEGT. Trimming left V 4 bases short and J 2 bases short, with 12 bases between. This CDR3 is built from 16 residues. The CDR3 loop reads CASSVEFFTGANVLTF. Here the CDR3 DNA reads TGTGCCAGCAGTGTTGAGTTTTTCACTGGGGCCAACGTCCTGACTTTC.

The chain is built from TRBV5-6 and TRBJ1-4; perhaps TRBD1 as D (5 bases). The CDR3 has 15 residues. Trimming took off 1 base at V and 4 bases at J, with 11 bases between the two ends. Germline CDR1 SGHDT, CDR2 YYEEEE. This CDR3 reads CASSLRGSGNEKLFF. The CDR3 DNA follows: TGTGCCAGCAGCTTGCGGGGGTCGGGTAATGAAAAACTGTTTTTT.